The 19 T cell receptor beta chains in this list originate from one sample, sequenced in a study of blood T cell repertoires in COVID-19. Only in-frame clones appear in the TCRdb table, and some are missing; sequencing was by immunoSEQ multiplex PCR. This sample has roughly 36,000 clones, with about nine tenths found just once. The specimen sequenced was peripheral blood. The origin of the receptors is a man in his forties or fifties with active or convalescent COVID-19.

V and J are TRBV4-2 and TRBJ2-7, with TRBD2 matching over 12 bases. Germline CDR1 is LGHNA and CDR2 is YNFKEQ. J was trimmed by 3 bases and V by 4 bases; bases with no gene match: 1. This CDR3 contains 14 residues. CDR3 protein: CASSPGLAGYEQYF. In nucleotides, the CDR3 is TGTGCCAGCAGCCCGGGACTAGCGGGCTACGAGCAGTACTTC.

This chain connects TRBV9 to TRBJ1-1, with D possibly matching TRBD1 (5 bases). CDR3 size: 16 residues. Germline CDR1 reads SGDLS; CDR2 reads YYNGEE. Trimming stripped 4 bases from V and 3 bases from J, with 19 bases between. CDR3 sequence: CASSSRQLGVHTEAFF. CDR3 DNA: TGTGCCAGCAGCTCGCGCCAATTAGGGGTCCACACTGAAGCTTTCTTT.

CDR3 amino acids: CASSSGGRGSSGANVLTF. CDR3 nucleotides: TGCGCCAGCAGCTCCGGCGGGAGGGGTAGCTCTGGGGCCAACGTCCTGACTTTC. The chain employs TRBV5-1 and TRBJ2-6; TRBD2 aligns across 9 bases. V lost 3 bases to trimming and J lost 0 bases; unmatched junction nucleotides: 7. The CDR3 length is 18 residues. Germline CDR1 SGHRS, CDR2 YFSETQ.

The chain uses TRBV5-1 and TRBJ2-7; 9 positions match TRBD1. The CDR3 contains 16 residues. The trim removed 0 bases at V and 2 bases at J, leaving 6 bases unmatched. CDR1 is SGHRS, CDR2 YFSETQ, per germline. The CDR3 is CASSLVDRGKPYEQYV. In DNA, the CDR3 is TGCGCCAGCAGCTTGGTTGACAGGGGGAAGCCCTACGAGCAGTACGTC.

This chain joins TRBV5-4 and TRBJ1-1; D is undetermined. V gave up 4 bases and J gave up 1 base, with 20 bases separating them. Germline V gene lookup returns CDR1 SGHNT and CDR2 YYREEE (reference sequence). The CDR3 contains 17 residues. The CDR3 DNA reads as TGTGCCAGCAGCCGCGTCAAAATCCGGGAATCGAACACTGAAGCTTTCTTT. Its protein is CASSRVKIRESNTEAFF.

The gene calls are TRBV19 and TRBJ1-6, with 8 bases matching TRBD1. Germline CDR1 is LNHDA and CDR2 is SQIVND (reference sequence). After removal of 6 bases from V and 0 bases from J, the junction contained 13 bases not matched to a gene. The CDR3 length is 19 residues. The CDR3 DNA is TGTGCCAGTAGAATGAAAGGGACAGGAACGAGCTCCTATAATTCACCCCTCCACTTT. Translated, it gives CASRMKGTGTSSYNSPLHF.

J is TRBJ2-3 and V is TRBV3-1 (or the pseudogene TRBV3-2), with a possible D match to TRBD1 (6 bases). CDR1 and CDR2 from the germline V gene are LGHDT and YNNKEL (reference sequence). The CDR3 is 14 residues long. V was clipped by 4 bases and J by 2 bases, with 10 bases between them. CDR3 protein: CASSLGAVTDTQYF. CDR3 DNA sequence: TGTGCCAGCAGCCTGGGGGCGGTCACAGATACGCAGTATTTT.

The rearrangement joins TRBV5-1 to TRBJ1-1, with D unclear. Germline V gene data show CDR1 as SGHRS and CDR2 as YFSETQ. There are 13 residues in the CDR3. V was clipped by 0 bases and J by 4 bases, with 7 bases between them. CDR3 in amino acids: CASSLAGFTEAFF. The CDR3 nucleotides are TGCGCCAGCAGCTTGGCCGGTTTCACTGAAGCTTTCTTT.

The rearrangement uses TRBV15 and TRBJ1-2, with D uncertain. The CDR3 has 16 residues. Germline lookup yields CDR1 LNHNV and CDR2 YYDKDF (reference sequence). Trimming took 0 bases from V and 5 from J, leaving 16 bases between them. The CDR3 sequence is CATSRESGRTAYGYTF. The CDR3 DNA reads as TGTGCCACCAGCAGAGAGTCGGGTAGAACGGCTTATGGCTACACCTTC.

J is TRBJ1-2 and V is TRBV2; no definite D call. The V gene's germline CDR1 is SNHLY and CDR2 FYNNEI. V was pared by 3 bases and J by 1 base, with 12 bases between. This CDR3 comprises 15 residues. The CDR3 loop is CASSDAGTVNYGYTF. The CDR3 nucleotides are TGTGCCAGCAGTGACGCGGGCACAGTTAACTATGGCTACACCTTC.

The chain recombines TRBV28 with TRBJ1-2, with TRBD1 as a possible D gene (5 bases). CDR3 length equals 13 residues. Germline CDR1 is MDHEN and CDR2 is SYDVKM. CDR3 region: CGTGRGTNYGYTF. CDR3 DNA: TGTGGAACTGGGAGGGGAACTAACTATGGCTACACCTTC.

This chain connects TRBV5-1 to TRBJ1-4, with TRBD1 matching 8 bases. The CDR3 runs to 14 residues. With V trimmed by 4 bases and J by 6 bases, 5 bases remained unmatched. Germline CDR1 is SGHRS and CDR2 is YFSETQ. The chain's CDR3 is CASSTGQGDEKLFF. Here the CDR3 DNA reads TGCGCCAGCAGCACCGGACAGGGAGATGAAAAACTGTTTTTT.

This clone was detected only once. V is TRBV7-9 and J is TRBJ2-5; tentatively, D is TRBD1 (6 bases). The CDR3 consists of 16 residues. CDR1 SEHNR and CDR2 FQNEAQ come from the germline V gene (reference sequence). Trimming took 0 bases from V and 7 from J, leaving 18 bases between them. Here the CDR3 reads CASSLAVAAGVVTQYF. DNA of the CDR3: TGTGCCAGCAGCTTAGCGGTGGCGGCAGGGGTCGTGACCCAGTACTTC.

The V and J genes are TRBV30 and TRBJ1-6; the match to TRBD1 covers 10 bases. Looked up from germline, CDR1 is GTSNPN and CDR2 is SVGIG (reference sequence). The CDR3 has 15 amino acids. Trimming took 5 bases from V and 7 from J; bases not matched to a gene: 8. The CDR3 loop is CAWRPGQGRNSPLHF. The CDR3 DNA follows: TGTGCCTGGCGCCCGGGACAGGGGAGGAATTCACCCCTCCACTTT. Based on the CDR3 plus reference TRBV30 and TRBJ1-6, the full variable domain is SQTIHQWPATLVQPVGSPLSLECTVEGTSNPNLYWYRQAAGRGLQLLFYSVGIGQISSEVPQNLSASRPQDRQFILSSKKLLLSDSGFYLCAWRPGQGRNSPLHFGNGTRLTVT.

On this clone: At one of its ends the junction is not consistent with the germline gene, which may arise from a read error. CDR3 sequence: CASSLRDRWFSF. The CDR3 DNA sequence: TGTGCCAGTAGTCTACGGGACAGGTGGTTCTCCTTC. The J gene is TRBJ1-2, the V gene TRBV19; 8 bases are shared with TRBD1. Germline loops: CDR1 LNHDA, CDR2 SQIVND (reference sequence). The CDR3 is made up of 12 amino acids.

A word on this clone: Compared with germline, one end of the junction differs, possibly owing to a read error. The genes are TRBV19 and TRBJ2-7; TRBD1 might be the D (11 bases). CDR1 and CDR2 (germline): LNHDA, SQIVND (reference sequence). The CDR3 sequence is 13 residues long. The CDR3 protein is CASRSSGTGGLAF. The CDR3 DNA reads as TGTGCCAGTAGAAGCTCCGGGACAGGGGGACTAGCGTTC.

The chain combines TRBV30 with TRBJ1-2; no reliable D call. CDR1 is GTSNPN, CDR2 SVGIG, per germline (reference sequence). The CDR3 is made up of 14 amino acids. Trimming took off 2 bases at V and 8 bases at J, with 18 bases between the two ends. The CDR3 loop is CAWSMDGVLGGYTF. The CDR3 bases are TGTGCCTGGAGTATGGACGGGGTGTTGGGAGGCTACACCTTC.

The chain combines TRBV29-1 with TRBJ1-1; 9 nucleotides align to TRBD1. V trimming: 5 bases; J trimming: 4 bases; junction bases outside the gene matches: 14. CDR3 size: 16 residues. Per germline, CDR1 SQVTM and CDR2 ANQGSEA. CDR3 protein: CSVTTGGWGVGTEAFF. CDR3 nucleotides: TGCAGCGTTACAACAGGGGGCTGGGGGGTAGGCACTGAAGCTTTCTTT.

The rearrangement uses TRBV5-1 and TRBJ2-1, with TRBD2 identical over 11 bases. Germline V gene lookup returns CDR1 SGHRS and CDR2 YFSETQ. V dropped 4 bases and J dropped 15; count of bases not matched to a gene: 6. The CDR3 length is 12 residues. CDR3: CASSLSGRAGFF. CDR3 in DNA: TGCGCCAGCAGCCTTAGCGGGAGGGCCGGGTTCTTC. The complete variable domain, with remaining parts taken from reference TRBV5-1 and TRBJ2-1, reads KAGVTQTPRYLIKTRGQQVTLSCSPISGHRSVSWYQQTPGQGLQFLFEYFSETQRNKGNFPGRFSGRQFSNSRSEMNVSTLELGDSALYLCASSLSGRAGFFGPGTRLTVL.